The rows below give T cell receptor beta chains drawn from one sample of a study of molecular identifiers for immune sequencing clone quantification. Each CDR3 protein gets one entry after TCRdb re-called the PCR reads with MiXCR. The sample includes under 650,000 distinct CDR3 sequences, less than 20% of them seen just once. Sequenced sample: naive CD8+ T cells from blood, with Jurkat cell RNA spiked in. All receptors come from a human donor in good health. Some libraries in this study had Jurkat cell RNA spiked in. The CDR3 runs from the conserved cysteine through the conserved F or W. Each record gives: V gene, J gene, clone size, CDR3 length, CDR3 protein. Not all rows give a size; the values are once, few, many and, for expanded clones, a class.

V: TRBV23-1
J: TRBJ1-2
size: many
length: 14
CDR3: CASSHRQGAVGYTF

V: TRBV15
J: TRBJ2-1
size: few
length: 13
CDR3: CATSSNSYNEQFF

V: TRBV27
J: TRBJ1-5
size: many
length: 14
CDR3: CASSSAGENQPQHF

V: TRBV20-1
J: TRBJ2-1
size: few
length: 17
CDR3: CSASSTYGGSSYNEQFF

V: TRBV7-9
J: TRBJ2-3
size: many
length: 15
CDR3: CASSTSGASTDTQYF

V: TRBV9
J: TRBJ1-1
size: many
length: 14
CDR3: CASSTGQGATEAFF

V: TRBV11-3
J: TRBJ2-7
size: many
length: 14
CDR3: CASSWSGRDHEQYF

V: TRBV5-5
J: TRBJ2-7
size: many
length: 12
CDR3: CASSLGNYEQYF

V: TRBV9
J: TRBJ2-7
size: many
length: 13
CDR3: CASSASGAGEQYF

V: TRBV14
J: TRBJ1-3
size: few
length: 15
CDR3: CASSPLGGTGNTIYF

V: TRBV20-1
J: TRBJ2-7
size: .
length: 14
CDR3: CGVRDIGGSYEQYF

V: TRBV11-2
J: TRBJ2-6
size: .
length: 16
CDR3: CAGSSDRIFGANVLTF

V: TRBV5-4
J: TRBJ2-7
size: .
length: 14
CDR3: CASSPRQGVQEQYF

V: TRBV4-3
J: TRBJ1-1
size: .
length: 13
CDR3: CASSQSMNTEVFF

V: TRBV12-3/TRBV12-4
J: TRBJ2-1
size: few
length: 16
CDR3: CASSLGTGMPLGEQFF

V: TRBV27
J: TRBJ2-5
size: .
length: 18
CDR3: CASSLGGVGPTYQETQYF

V: TRBV5-1
J: TRBJ2-3
size: many
length: 16
CDR3: CASSSRLTGEADTQYF

V: TRBV30
J: TRBJ2-7
size: .
length: 13
CDR3: CASDDRESYEQYF

V: TRBV7-2
J: TRBJ2-3
size: few
length: 16
CDR3: CASSPRGQHFTDTQYF

V: TRBV2
J: TRBJ2-7
size: .
length: 14
CDR3: CASRLWDRGYEQYF

V: TRBV7-6
J: TRBJ2-7
size: few
length: 16
CDR3: CASSADPGSVPYEQYF

V: TRBV20-1
J: TRBJ2-1
size: few
length: 15
CDR3: CSARQRTSGDNEQFF

V: TRBV28
J: TRBJ2-3
size: many
length: 20
CDR3: CASSPDYTGTSDPSTDTQYF

V: TRBV4-3
J: TRBJ2-3
size: many
length: 15
CDR3: CASSQGGFGTDTQYF

V: TRBV6-5
J: TRBJ2-4
size: .
length: 14
CDR3: CASSYGRVADIQYF

V: TRBV28
J: TRBJ1-5
size: many
length: 19
CDR3: CASSARQYITGNSNQPQHF

V: TRBV5-4
J: TRBJ2-3
size: many
length: 12
CDR3: CASSFATDTQYF

V: TRBV20-1
J: TRBJ2-3
size: many
length: 15
CDR3: CSARVEGTATDTQYF

V: TRBV29-1
J: TRBJ2-5
size: many
length: 12
CDR3: CSASGLNETQYF

V: TRBV14
J: TRBJ2-2
size: .
length: 18
CDR3: CAGSQDRGPRSFTGELFF

V: TRBV4-1
J: TRBJ1-1
size: .
length: 14
CDR3: CASSPEHRNTEAFF

V: TRBV27
J: TRBJ1-4
size: many
length: 14
CDR3: CASSIHKGYEKLFF

V: TRBV7-9
J: TRBJ2-3
size: .
length: 16
CDR3: CASSPPTSEISDTQYF

V: TRBV29-1
J: TRBJ2-7
size: many
length: 15
CDR3: CSVDVGQGTTYEQYF

V: TRBV7-6
J: TRBJ2-1
size: many
length: 16
CDR3: CASSLPVERELNEQFF

V: TRBV4-3
J: TRBJ2-7
size: many
length: 15
CDR3: CASSQDLGSSYEQYF

V: TRBV15
J: TRBJ1-2
size: many
length: 15
CDR3: CATSTIEGAGRSYTF

V: TRBV5-8
J: TRBJ1-1
size: few
length: 13
CDR3: CASSSLRGRGAFF

V: TRBV6-6
J: TRBJ2-5
size: .
length: 17
CDR3: CASTLAPGTSVQETQYF